Shown below are 18 T cell receptor beta chains from a single sample sequenced in a study of blood T cell repertoires in COVID-19. Assay used: immunoSEQ multiplex PCR; TCRdb lists only in-frame clones, some missing. The sample has 150,000 to 200,000 clones, 80% seen once. Sequenced input: PBMCs or T cells enriched from blood (not recorded which). The receptors originated from a man aged 35-49 years who had recovered from COVID-19.

J is TRBJ1-2 and V is TRBV30, with 7 bases that match TRBD1. Trimming at V came to 0 bases and at J to 5 bases, leaving 6 bases not matched to a gene. This CDR3 comprises 14 residues. Germline V gene lookup returns CDR1 GTSNPN and CDR2 SVGIG (reference sequence). CDR3 nucleotides: TGTGCCTGGAGTGTACGAGGGGGCGTTTATGGCTACACCTTC. This codes for CAWSVRGGVYGYTF.

In its sample, this clone was seen many times. CDR3 in amino acids: CASSPTNRGLNEKLFF. For the CDR3, the DNA is TGTGCCAGCAGCCCAACAAATAGGGGCCTCAATGAAAAACTGTTTTTT. This chain joins TRBV7-6 and TRBJ1-4; weak D call: TRBD1 (5 bases). The germline CDR1 and CDR2 sequences are SGHVS and FNYEAQ. The CDR3 is made up of 16 amino acids. Trimming cost V 5 bases and J 5 bases, with 18 bases left between them.

The rearrangement joins TRBV3-1 (or the pseudogene TRBV3-2) to TRBJ1-6; 9 positions agree with TRBD1. V was clipped by 4 bases and J by 5 bases; unmatched bases: 9. The V gene's germline CDR1 is LGHDT and CDR2 YNNKEL (reference sequence). CDR3 length: 17 amino acids. This CDR3 reads CASSRGTGQSNNSPLHF. DNA of the CDR3: TGTGCCAGCAGCCGGGGGACAGGGCAAAGCAATAATTCACCCCTCCACTTT.

The chain uses TRBV25-1 and TRBJ1-5; perhaps TRBD1 as D (5 bases). The V and J ends lost 3 bases and 1 base respectively, with 19 bases between them. The CDR3 sequence is 18 residues long. Germline V CDR1 and CDR2: MGHDK, SYGVNS. The CDR3 bases are TGTGCCAGCAGTGATGGCGGGACTCGGGTCGGAAGCAATCAGCCCCAGCATTTT. Translating it yields CASSDGGTRVGSNQPQHF.

The rearrangement joins TRBV7-8 to TRBJ2-2, with 8 bases aligning to TRBD2. The V and J ends lost 0 bases and 4 bases, in that order; junction bases with no gene match: 7. Germline V gene sequence: CDR1 SGHVS, CDR2 FQNEAQ. The CDR3 loop spans 17 amino acids. The CDR3, as DNA: TGTGCCAGCAGCTTAGCCCGGGGGGGCGCCGGCACCGGGGAGCTGTTTTTT. Encoded protein: CASSLARGGAGTGELFF.

V usage is TRBV12-5 and J usage is TRBJ1-3; no firm D call. Trimming pared 6 bases from V and 2 bases from J, leaving 14 bases between. The CDR3 spans 15 residues. CDR1 and CDR2 (germline): LGHNT, FRNRAP. The CDR3 loop is CASGRGLGPGNTIYF. In DNA form, the CDR3 reads TGTGCTAGTGGCCGAGGGTTAGGGCCTGGAAACACCATATATTTT.

V gene TRBV27 combines with J gene TRBJ1-2, with 9 nucleotides matching TRBD1. Trimming took 6 bases from V and 4 from J; bases not matched to a gene: 15. CDR1 and CDR2 (germline): MNHEY, SMNVEV (reference sequence). The CDR3 is made up of 17 amino acids. In DNA form, the CDR3 reads TGTGCCAGCAGATTCTGGGGGGAGGGACAGGGTGGCTATGGCTACACCTTC. This translates into CASRFWGEGQGGYGYTF.

In this sample, this clone turned up a few times. V usage is TRBV2 and J usage is TRBJ2-6; 7 bases align to TRBD1. Germline V gene data show CDR1 as SNHLY and CDR2 as FYNNEI. The junction had 7 bases not matched to a gene; V was cut back by 5 bases and J by 0 bases. The CDR3 covers 17 residues. The chain's CDR3 is CASSPGTVLSGANVLTF. The CDR3 DNA reads TGTGCCAGCAGTCCTGGGACAGTGCTCTCTGGGGCCAACGTCCTGACTTTC.

The chain carries TRBV7-9 and TRBJ1-2, with unresolved D. Germline V gene sequence: CDR1 SEHNR, CDR2 FQNEAQ (reference sequence). This CDR3 is built from 14 residues. Trimming shortened V by 5 bases and J by 5 bases, and 15 bases separated the two germline ends. CDR3 protein: CASSQDSGRYGYTF. The DNA of the CDR3 is TGTGCCAGCAGCCAAGACTCCGGGAGGTATGGCTACACCTTC.

This rearrangement joins TRBV3-1 (or the pseudogene TRBV3-2) to TRBJ1-2; TRBD1 aligns across 9 bases. Germline-derived CDR1 and CDR2 are LGHDT and YNNKEL (reference sequence). The CDR3 has 13 residues. The trim removed 8 bases at V and 8 bases at J, leaving 9 bases unmatched. The DNA of the CDR3 is TGTGCCAGCGGACGGACAGGGGAATTCGGCTACACCTTC. Translation: CASGRTGEFGYTF.

The V call is TRBV9, the J call TRBJ2-3; TRBD1 might be the D (5 bases). Germline values: CDR1 SGDLS, CDR2 YYNGEE. The V end was cut by 4 bases, the J end by 3 bases, with 9 bases between. The CDR3 has 13 residues. CDR3 nucleotide sequence: TGTGCCAGCAGCCCAGGGTCGACAGATACGCAGTATTTT. This encodes CASSPGSTDTQYF.

This clone was seen only once. The CDR3 sequence: CASSPQGNTEAFF. The CDR3 DNA is TGTGCCAGCAGTCCACAGGGGAACACTGAAGCTTTCTTT. This chain joins TRBV6-4 and TRBJ1-1, with D possibly matching TRBD1 (6 bases). The CDR3 extends over 13 amino acids. V was shortened by 5 bases and J by 1 base, with 8 bases between the two germline ends. Germline loops: CDR1 MRHNA, CDR2 SNTAGT.

This chain joins TRBV2 and TRBJ1-6; 10 positions agree with TRBD1. In germline, CDR1 is SNHLY, CDR2 FYNNEI. J lost 10 bases, V lost 7 bases, and 4 bases had no gene match. The CDR3 length is 13 residues. The DNA of the CDR3 is TGTGCCAGCACAGACAGGGGGCGGTCACCCCTCCACTTT. Protein sequence: CASTDRGRSPLHF.

The rearrangement links TRBV27 to TRBJ2-3; the match to TRBD2 covers 14 bases. Germline CDR1 is MNHEY and CDR2 is SMNVEV (reference sequence). V dropped 4 bases and J dropped 6; count of bases not matched to a gene: 9. The CDR3 is 17 residues long. The CDR3, as DNA: TGTGCCAGCAGTTCTGGACTAGCGGGGGGTCGCGTGGATACGCAGTATTTT. Amino acids: CASSSGLAGGRVDTQYF.

This clone was recorded a few times. The rearrangement uses TRBV9 and TRBJ2-1, with 8 bases aligning to TRBD2. Germline V CDR1 and CDR2: SGDLS, YYNGEE. The CDR3 covers 15 residues. V lost 4 bases, J lost 1 base, and 4 bases stayed unmatched. The CDR3 DNA sequence: TGTGCCAGCAGCCCGGGGGGGGCGTCCTACAATGAGCAGTTCTTC. Its protein product is CASSPGGASYNEQFF.

This CDR3 reads CASSPALGGAPHPHEQYF. In DNA form, the CDR3 reads TGTGCCAGCAGCCCTGCCCTGGGGGGGGCGCCTCACCCCCACGAGCAGTACTTC. This chain uses TRBV13 with TRBJ2-7; possible D gene TRBD2, 7 bases. V lost 5 bases to trimming and J lost 5 bases, with 28 bases between them. CDR1 is PRHDT and CDR2 is FYEKMQ in the germline V gene (reference sequence). CDR3 size: 18 residues.

The chain has TRBV9 and TRBJ2-7, with 7 bases identical to TRBD1. Germline V gene lookup returns CDR1 SGDLS and CDR2 YYNGEE. J was trimmed by 2 bases and V by 4 bases; bases with no gene match: 9. This CDR3 spans 15 amino acids. The CDR3 DNA sequence: TGTGCCAGCAGCCCTAGAGGGACAGAACCCTACGAGCAGTACTTC. Its translation: CASSPRGTEPYEQYF.

The rearrangement uses TRBV19 and TRBJ1-4, with D possibly being TRBD1 (6 bases). The CDR3 covers 13 residues. V was shortened by 6 bases and J by 7 bases, with 12 bases between the two germline ends. The germline V gene has CDR1 LNHDA and CDR2 SQIVND (reference sequence). This CDR3 reads CASRSAGVEKLFF. The CDR3 DNA reads TGTGCCAGTAGGAGCGCAGGGGTTGAAAAACTGTTTTTT.